What follows describes a single T cell receptor beta chain. The sample originates from a study of blood T cell repertoires in COVID-19. The CDR3 loop spans 13 amino acids. V shed 3 bases and J shed 6 bases, with 11 bases lying between them. The germline gives CDR1 SNHLY, CDR2 FYNNEI. Sequenced by immunoSEQ multiplex PCR; TCRdb stores in-frame clones only, minus some. The sample consists of 390,000 or so clones, about nine tenths of them appearing once. The sequenced sample consisted of peripheral blood. This clonotype originated in a woman in her 30s with active or convalescent COVID-19. The chain couples TRBV2 to TRBJ1-2; D unclear. CDR3 region: CASSDQEKNGYTF. CDR3 DNA sequence: TGTGCCAGCAGTGACCAGGAAAAGAATGGCTACACCTTC.